This T cell receptor (beta chain) is drawn from a study of tumor-infiltrating lymphocytes in oesophageal squamous cell carcinoma. CDR3 length equals 11 residues. CDR1 and CDR2 from the germline V gene are SGHTA and FQGNSA. From the PCR reads, TCRdb called clonotypes with MiXCR, one entry per CDR3 protein. The data hold about 14,000 distinct CDR3 sequences, with 45% to 50% observed a single time. The rearrangement joins TRBV7-2 to TRBJ2-4; D unclear. Near its end, the DNA agrees better with TRBJ2-7, so the J call may be wrong. Sequences were obtained from blood. This clonotype was obtained from a male donor with esophageal squamous cell carcinoma. CDR3 loop: CASSDRYEQYF. CDR3 nucleotide sequence: TGTGCCAGCAGCGACCGCTACGAGCAGTACTTC.